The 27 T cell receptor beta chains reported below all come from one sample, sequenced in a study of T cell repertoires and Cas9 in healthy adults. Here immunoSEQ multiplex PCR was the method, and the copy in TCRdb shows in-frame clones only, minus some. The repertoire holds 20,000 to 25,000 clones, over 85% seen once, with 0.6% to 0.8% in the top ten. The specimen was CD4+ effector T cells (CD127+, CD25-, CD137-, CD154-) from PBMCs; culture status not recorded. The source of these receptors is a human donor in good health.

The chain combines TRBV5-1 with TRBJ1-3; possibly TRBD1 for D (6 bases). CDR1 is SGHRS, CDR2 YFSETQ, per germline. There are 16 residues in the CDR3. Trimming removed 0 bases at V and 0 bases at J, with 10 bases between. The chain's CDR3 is CASSLGTGLSGNTIYF. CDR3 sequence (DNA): TGCGCCAGCAGCTTGGGAACAGGGCTCTCTGGAAACACCATATATTTT.

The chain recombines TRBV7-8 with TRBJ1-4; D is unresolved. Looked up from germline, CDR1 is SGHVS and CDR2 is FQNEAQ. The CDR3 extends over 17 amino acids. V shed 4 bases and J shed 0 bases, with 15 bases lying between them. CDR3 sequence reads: CASSSEAGIATNEKLFF. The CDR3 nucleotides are TGTGCCAGCAGCTCGGAAGCGGGGATTGCAACTAATGAAAAACTGTTTTTT.

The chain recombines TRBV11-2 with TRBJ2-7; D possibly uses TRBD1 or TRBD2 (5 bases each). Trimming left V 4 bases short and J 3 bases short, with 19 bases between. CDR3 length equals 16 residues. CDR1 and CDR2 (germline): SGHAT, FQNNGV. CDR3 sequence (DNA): TGTGCCAGCAGCTCGGGGTCACCGGGACCTAACTACGAGCAGTACTTC. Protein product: CASSSGSPGPNYEQYF.

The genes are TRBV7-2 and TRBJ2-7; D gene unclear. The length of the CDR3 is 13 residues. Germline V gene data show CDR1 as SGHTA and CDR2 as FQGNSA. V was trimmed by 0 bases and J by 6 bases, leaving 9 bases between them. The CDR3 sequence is CASSLAVWGEQYF. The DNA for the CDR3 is TGTGCCAGCAGCTTAGCGGTTTGGGGCGAGCAGTACTTC.

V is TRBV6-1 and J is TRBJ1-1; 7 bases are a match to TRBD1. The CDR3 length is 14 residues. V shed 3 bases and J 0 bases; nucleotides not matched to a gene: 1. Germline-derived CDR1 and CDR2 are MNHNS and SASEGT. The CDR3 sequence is CASSEGQMNTEAFF. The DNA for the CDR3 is TGTGCCAGCAGTGAGGGACAGATGAACACTGAAGCTTTCTTT.

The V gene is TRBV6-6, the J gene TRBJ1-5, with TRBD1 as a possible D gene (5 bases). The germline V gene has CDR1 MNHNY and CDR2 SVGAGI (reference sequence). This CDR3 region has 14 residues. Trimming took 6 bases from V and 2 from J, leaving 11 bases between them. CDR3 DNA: TGTGCCAGCAGGCGACCGGGGGGCAATCAGCCCCAGCATTTT. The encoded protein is CASRRPGGNQPQHF.

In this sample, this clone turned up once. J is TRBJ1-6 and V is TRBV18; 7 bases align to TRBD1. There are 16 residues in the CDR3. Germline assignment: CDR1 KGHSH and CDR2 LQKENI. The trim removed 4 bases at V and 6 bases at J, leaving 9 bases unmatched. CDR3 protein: CASSQSSGTVNSPLHF. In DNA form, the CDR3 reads TGTGCCAGCTCACAAAGCTCCGGGACAGTTAATTCACCCCTCCACTTT.

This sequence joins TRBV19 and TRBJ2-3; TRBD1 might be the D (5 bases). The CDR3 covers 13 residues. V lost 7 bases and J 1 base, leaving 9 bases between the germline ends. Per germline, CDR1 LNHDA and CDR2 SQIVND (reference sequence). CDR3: CASNAGRTDTQYF. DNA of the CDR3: TGTGCCAGTAATGCAGGGCGCACAGATACGCAGTATTTT.

In nucleotides, the CDR3 is TGTGCCAGCAGCCAAGGCCCCTCCTGGACATCTAGGGATACGCAGTATTTT. As protein: CASSQGPSWTSRDTQYF. This chain joins TRBV14 and TRBJ2-3; a possible D gene is TRBD1 (5 bases). V was clipped by 1 base and J by 6 bases, with 20 bases between them. The germline CDR1 and CDR2 sequences are SGHDN and FVKESK. This CDR3 contains 17 residues.

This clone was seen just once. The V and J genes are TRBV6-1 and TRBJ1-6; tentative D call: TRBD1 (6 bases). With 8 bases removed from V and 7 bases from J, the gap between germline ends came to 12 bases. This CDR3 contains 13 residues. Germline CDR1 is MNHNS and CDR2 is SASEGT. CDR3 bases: TGTGCCAGCCACAGGGTCGAGAATTCACCCCTCCACTTT. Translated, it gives CASHRVENSPLHF.

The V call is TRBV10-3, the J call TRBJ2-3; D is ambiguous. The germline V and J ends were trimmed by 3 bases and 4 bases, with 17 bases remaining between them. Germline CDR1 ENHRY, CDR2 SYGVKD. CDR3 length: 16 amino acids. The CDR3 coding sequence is TGTGCCATCAGTGAAGTTCTCTTAGGGTTAGCAGATACGCAGTATTTT. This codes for CAISEVLLGLADTQYF.

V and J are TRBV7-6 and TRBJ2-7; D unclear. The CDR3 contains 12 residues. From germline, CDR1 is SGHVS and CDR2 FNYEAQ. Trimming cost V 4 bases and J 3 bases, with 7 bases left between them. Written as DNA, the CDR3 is TGTGCCAGCAGCTCGGGTAACTACGAGCAGTACTTC. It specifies CASSSGNYEQYF. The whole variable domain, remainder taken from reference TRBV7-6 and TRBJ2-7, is GAGVSQSPRYKVTKRGQDVALRCDPISGHVSLYWYRQALGQGPEFLTYFNYEAQQDKSGLPNDRFSAERPEGSISTLTIQRTEQRDSAMYRCASSSGNYEQYFGPGTRLTVT.

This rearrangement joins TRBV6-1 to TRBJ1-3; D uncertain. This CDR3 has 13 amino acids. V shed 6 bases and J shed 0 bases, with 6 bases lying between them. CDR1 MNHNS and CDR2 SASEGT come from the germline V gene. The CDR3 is CASRVSSGNTIYF. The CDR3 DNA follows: TGTGCCAGCAGGGTGAGCTCTGGAAACACCATATATTTT.

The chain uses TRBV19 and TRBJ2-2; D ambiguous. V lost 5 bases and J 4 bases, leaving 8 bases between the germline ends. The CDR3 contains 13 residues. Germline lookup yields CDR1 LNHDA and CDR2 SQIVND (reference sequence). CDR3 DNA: TGTGCCAGTAGTCCAACAGTCACCGGGGAGCTGTTTTTT. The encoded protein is CASSPTVTGELFF.

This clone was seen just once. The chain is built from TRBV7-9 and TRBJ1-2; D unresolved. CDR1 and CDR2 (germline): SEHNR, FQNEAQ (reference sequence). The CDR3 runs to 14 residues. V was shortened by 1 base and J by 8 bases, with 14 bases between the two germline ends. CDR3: CASSLVETSGGYTF. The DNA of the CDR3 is TGTGCCAGCAGCTTAGTCGAGACCTCCGGGGGCTACACCTTC.

DNA of the CDR3: TGTGCCAGCAGCTTAGGCGCGGGGAACACTGAAGCTTTCTTT. This codes for CASSLGAGNTEAFF. V gene TRBV11-3 combines with J gene TRBJ1-1; D call uncertain. The V and J ends lost 1 base and 1 base respectively, with 7 bases between them. CDR1 is SGHNT and CDR2 is YENEEA in the germline V gene. This CDR3 has 14 amino acids. The full variable domain, rest sourced from reference TRBV11-3 and TRBJ1-1, is EAGVVQSPRYKIIEKKQPVAFWCNPISGHNTLYWYLQNLGQGPELLIRYENEEAVDDSQLPKDRFSAERLKGVDSTLKIQPAELGDSAVYLCASSLGAGNTEAFFGQGTRLTVV.

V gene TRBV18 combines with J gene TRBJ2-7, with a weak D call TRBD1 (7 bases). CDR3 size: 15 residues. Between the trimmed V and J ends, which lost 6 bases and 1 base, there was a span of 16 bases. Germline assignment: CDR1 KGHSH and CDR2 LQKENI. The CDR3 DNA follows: TGTGCCAGCTCTCCAGGGGGGCCTCCATCCTACGAGCAGTACTTC. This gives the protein CASSPGGPPSYEQYF.

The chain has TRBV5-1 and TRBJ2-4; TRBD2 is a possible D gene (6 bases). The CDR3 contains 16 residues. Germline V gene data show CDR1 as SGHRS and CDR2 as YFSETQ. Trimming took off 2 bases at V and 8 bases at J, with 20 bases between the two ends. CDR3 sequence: CASSFTRGTGTDIQYF. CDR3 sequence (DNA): TGCGCCAGCAGCTTTACCCGGGGGACCGGAACGGACATTCAGTACTTC.

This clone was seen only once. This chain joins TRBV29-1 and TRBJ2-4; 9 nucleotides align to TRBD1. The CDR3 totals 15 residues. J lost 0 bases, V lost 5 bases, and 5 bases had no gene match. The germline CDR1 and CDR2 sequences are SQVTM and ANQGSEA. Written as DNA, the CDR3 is TGCAGCGTTACAGAGGACAGGGGAGCCAAAAACATTCAGTACTTC. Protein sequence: CSVTEDRGAKNIQYF. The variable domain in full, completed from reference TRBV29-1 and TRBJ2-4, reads SAVISQKPSRDICQRGTSLTIQCQVDSQVTMMFWYRQQPGQSLTLIATANQGSEATYESGFVIDKFPISRPNLTFSTLTVSNMSPEDSSIYLCSVTEDRGAKNIQYFGAGTRLSVL.

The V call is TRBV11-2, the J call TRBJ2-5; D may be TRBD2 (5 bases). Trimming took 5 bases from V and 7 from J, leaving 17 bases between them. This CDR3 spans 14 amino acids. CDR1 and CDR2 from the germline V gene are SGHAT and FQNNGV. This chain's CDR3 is CASSPSETGMTQYF. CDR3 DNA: TGTGCCAGCAGCCCCTCCGAAACCGGGATGACCCAGTACTTC.

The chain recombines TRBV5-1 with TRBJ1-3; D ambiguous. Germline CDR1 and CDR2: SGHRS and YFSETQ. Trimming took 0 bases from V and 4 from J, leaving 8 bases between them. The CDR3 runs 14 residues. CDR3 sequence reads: CASSLAPGGNTIYF. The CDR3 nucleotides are TGCGCCAGCAGCTTGGCGCCAGGCGGAAACACCATATATTTT.

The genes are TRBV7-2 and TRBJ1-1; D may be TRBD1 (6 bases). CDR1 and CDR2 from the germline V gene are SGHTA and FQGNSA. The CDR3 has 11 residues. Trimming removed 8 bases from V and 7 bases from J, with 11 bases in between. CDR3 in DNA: TGTGCCAGCGAAGGGGGGTTTGAAGCTTTCTTT. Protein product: CASEGGFEAFF.

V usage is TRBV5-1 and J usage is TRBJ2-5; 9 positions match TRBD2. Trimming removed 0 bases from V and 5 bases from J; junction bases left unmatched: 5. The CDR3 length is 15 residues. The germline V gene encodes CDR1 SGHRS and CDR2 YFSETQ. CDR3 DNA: TGCGCCAGCAGCTTGGCAGCGGGGGGTGGTGAGACCCAGTACTTC. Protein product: CASSLAAGGGETQYF. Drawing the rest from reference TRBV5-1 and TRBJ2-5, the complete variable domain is KAGVTQTPRYLIKTRGQQVTLSCSPISGHRSVSWYQQTPGQGLQFLFEYFSETQRNKGNFPGRFSGRQFSNSRSEMNVSTLELGDSALYLCASSLAAGGGETQYFGPGTRLLVL.

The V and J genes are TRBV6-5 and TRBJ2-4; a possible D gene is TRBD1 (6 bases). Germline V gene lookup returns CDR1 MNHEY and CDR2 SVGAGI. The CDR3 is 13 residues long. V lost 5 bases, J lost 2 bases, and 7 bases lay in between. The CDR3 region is CASSRDTKNIQYF. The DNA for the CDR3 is TGTGCCAGCAGTCGGGACACCAAAAACATTCAGTACTTC.

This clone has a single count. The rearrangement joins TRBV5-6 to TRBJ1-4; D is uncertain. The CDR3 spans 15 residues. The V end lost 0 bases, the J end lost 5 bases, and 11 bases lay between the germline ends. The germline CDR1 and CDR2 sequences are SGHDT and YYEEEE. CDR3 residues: CASSLGTGINEKLFF. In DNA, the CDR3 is TGTGCCAGCAGCTTGGGGACGGGGATAAATGAAAAACTGTTTTTT.

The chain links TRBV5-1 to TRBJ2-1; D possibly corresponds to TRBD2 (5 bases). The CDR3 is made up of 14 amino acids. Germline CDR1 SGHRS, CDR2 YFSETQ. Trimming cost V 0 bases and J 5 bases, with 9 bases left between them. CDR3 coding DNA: TGCGCCAGCAGCTTGGATCGGGGAAACAATGAGCAGTTCTTC. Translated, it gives CASSLDRGNNEQFF.

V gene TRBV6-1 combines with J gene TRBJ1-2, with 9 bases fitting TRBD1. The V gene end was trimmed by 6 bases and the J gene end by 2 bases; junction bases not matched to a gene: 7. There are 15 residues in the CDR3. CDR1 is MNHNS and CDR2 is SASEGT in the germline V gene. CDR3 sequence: CASRPRDRGNYGYTF. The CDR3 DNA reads TGTGCCAGCAGACCTAGAGACAGGGGGAACTATGGCTACACCTTC.